The 10 T cell receptor beta chains below come from one sample, sequenced in a study of T-cell memory formation after mild COVID-19. MiXCR, run by TCRdb on the 5' RACE reads, gives a single entry per CDR3 protein. The table lists more than 300,000 distinct CDR3 sequences, around a fifth of them singletons. Input material: PBMCs or a T cell subset sorted from them (not recorded which). These TCRs come from a young man who had mild COVID-19 (a few samples of this study predate the infection). Cell type and time point are not known.

In its sample, this clonotype was seen a few times. The V call is TRBV28, the J call TRBJ1-1; possibly TRBD1 for D (6 bases). This CDR3 has 12 residues. The germline gives CDR1 MDHEN, CDR2 SYDVKM. V lost 2 bases and J 11 bases, leaving 12 bases between the germline ends. CDR3 in amino acids: CASSLSRGSAFF. The CDR3 DNA reads TGTGCCAGCAGTTTAAGCAGGGGTTCGGCTTTCTTT.

V is TRBV4-3 and J is TRBJ2-7, with no clear D. The CDR3 loop spans 15 amino acids. Germline lookup yields CDR1 LGHNA and CDR2 YSLEER. Trimming took 1 base from V and 0 from J, leaving 10 bases between them. For the CDR3, the DNA is TGCGCCAGCAGCCAAGGGGGTGCAATCTCCTACGAGCAGTACTTC. It encodes CASSQGGAISYEQYF.

This clonotype was seen many times. The chain employs TRBV5-1 and TRBJ1-4; D not certain. This CDR3 is built from 15 residues. The V end was cut by 4 bases, the J end by 4 bases, with 14 bases between. Germline CDR1 and CDR2: SGHRS and YFSETQ. CDR3 in amino acids: CASSLRPASNEKLFF. The CDR3 region has the DNA TGCGCCAGCAGCCTCCGACCGGCGAGTAATGAAAAACTGTTTTTT.

This clonotype was counted at least ten times. The chain couples TRBV5-6 to TRBJ2-1; D not resolved. The CDR3 totals 15 residues. V was cut by 2 bases and J by 6 bases, with 15 bases left in between. Per the germline V gene, CDR1 is SGHDT and CDR2 is YYEEEE. The DNA of the CDR3 is TGTGCCAGCAGCTTATCCCCCTTCCTGCCCAATGAGCAGTTCTTC. Translating gives CASSLSPFLPNEQFF.

This clonotype was observed a few times. The CDR3 here is CASSPGGNGEQYF. In DNA form, the CDR3 reads TGTGCCAGCAGCCCGGGGGGGAATGGCGAGCAGTACTTC. The chain couples TRBV5-6 to TRBJ2-7; TRBD2 agrees at 8 bases. The junction had 6 bases not matched to a gene; V was cut back by 4 bases and J by 6 bases. The CDR3 consists of 13 residues. Germline CDR1 is SGHDT and CDR2 is YYEEEE.

The genes are TRBV9 and TRBJ2-7; D is unresolved. The germline V and J ends were trimmed by 0 bases and 0 bases, with 10 bases remaining between them. The CDR3 spans 15 residues. CDR1 is SGDLS and CDR2 is YYNGEE in the germline V gene. The CDR3 coding sequence is TGTGCCAGCAGCGTAGATTCCCAATACTCCTACGAGCAGTACTTC. It codes for CASSVDSQYSYEQYF.

This clonotype was seen repeatedly, ten times or more. The V gene is TRBV5-1, the J gene TRBJ2-6, with 7 bases aligning to TRBD1. Losses at the gene ends were 4 bases for V and 4 bases for J; bases not matched to a gene: 8. Germline assignment: CDR1 SGHRS and CDR2 YFSETQ. This CDR3 comprises 16 residues. The CDR3 DNA reads as TGCGCCAGCAGCGGTTCGACAGGGTCCGGGGCCAACGTCCTGACTTTC. As protein: CASSGSTGSGANVLTF.

The genes are TRBV7-3 and TRBJ1-1, with 8 bases identical to TRBD1. In germline, CDR1 is SGHTA, CDR2 FQGTGA. With 2 bases clipped from V and 3 bases from J, the junction kept 2 bases outside the gene matches. CDR3 size: 14 residues. CDR3 DNA sequence: TGTGCCAGCAGCTTAGGGGGACAGGACACTGAAGCTTTCTTT. It is translated as CASSLGGQDTEAFF.

This clonotype was recorded a few times. The chain recombines TRBV15 with TRBJ2-7, with D tentatively TRBD2 (6 bases). Trimming removed 1 base from V and 2 bases from J, with 18 bases in between. CDR1 is LNHNV and CDR2 is YYDKDF in the germline V gene (reference sequence). The length of the CDR3 is 17 residues. CDR3 coding DNA: TGTGCCACCAGCAGAGTGGGGGACTCCGAGACTCCCTACGAGCAGTACGTC. Its protein is CATSRVGDSETPYEQYV.

V gene TRBV29-1 combines with J gene TRBJ2-1; D not certain. This CDR3 comprises 13 residues. Germline lookup yields CDR1 SQVTM and CDR2 ANQGSEA. V was cut by 3 bases and J by 0 bases, with 6 bases left in between. CDR3 protein: CSVDFDSYNEQFF. CDR3 DNA: TGCAGCGTTGACTTCGACTCCTACAATGAGCAGTTCTTC.